This T cell receptor beta chain is from a study of CD8+CD57+ T cells in acquired aplastic anemia. Genomic DNA was employed as the template in profiling TCR beta VDJ and CDR3. TCRdb ran MiXCR on the reads and lists one entry per CDR3 protein. The sample contains approximately 380,000 distinct CDR3 sequences, roughly 64% of which appear only once. This CDR3 comprises 15 residues. What was sequenced was sorted CD4+, CD8+, or CD8+CD57+ T cells (not recorded which) from PBMCs. The V and J genes are TRBV12-3 or TRBV12-4 and TRBJ1-6; D unclear. The receptor was isolated from a human donor in good health, serving as a control. CDR3 sequence (DNA): TGTGCTAGTTGCCCCTATACGAGGGATAATTCACCCCTCCACTTT. This sequence encodes CASCPYTRDNSPLHF.